The rows below give T cell receptor beta chains drawn from one sample of a study of vaccination effects on CD4 cells after COVID-19. Sequenced by immunoSEQ multiplex PCR; TCRdb stores in-frame clones only, minus some. The data show tens of thousands of clones, 70% to 85% seen once. No antigen is known for these receptors. Here the sequenced sample was CD4+ T cells from PBMCs cultured without peptide, taken after COVID-19 vaccination. These receptor sequences come from a human donor who received a COVID-19 vaccine. The CDR3 runs from the conserved cysteine through the conserved F or W. Fields, in order: V gene, J gene, clone size, D gene, CDR3 DNA, CDR3 protein. D genes are given only for firm matches. Size is stated for part of the rows, as once, few or many counts, or as a class when the clone is expanded.

>TRBV24-1|TRBJ2-1|.|TRBD2
TGTGCCACCAGTGACCCAACTGAGCGGGGAAGCTCCTACAATGAGCAGTTCTTC
CATSDPTERGSSYNEQFF
>TRBV7-3|TRBJ2-3|.|TRBD2
TGTGCCAGCAGCGCTAGCGGGGGGGCAAATACGCAGTATTTT
CASSASGGANTQYF
>TRBV6-5|TRBJ1-5|.|TRBD1
TGTGCCAGCAGTTATGACAGGGGGTTAGGGCAGCCCCAGCATTTT
CASSYDRGLGQPQHF
>TRBV15|TRBJ1-3|few|TRBD1
TGTGCCACCAGCAAGGGGGCGTCTGGAAACACCATATATTTT
CATSKGASGNTIYF
>TRBV6-1|TRBJ2-4|.|.
TGTGCCAGCAGTGAAATAGGTGAAGGCAAAAACATTCAGTACTTC
CASSEIGEGKNIQYF
>TRBV2|TRBJ2-2|.|.
TGTGCCAGCAGTGAAGTCCCCGTAGGGGAGCTGTTTTTT
CASSEVPVGELFF
>TRBV3-1/TRBV3-2|TRBJ1-2|.|.
TGTGCCAGCAGCCTCCGAGCTAACTATGGCTACACCTTC
CASSLRANYGYTF
>TRBV28|TRBJ1-2|.|TRBD1
TGTGCCAGCAGTCTATGGGGACAGGGCCGCGATGGCTACACCTTC
CASSLWGQGRDGYTF
>TRBV24-1|TRBJ2-3|.|.
TGTGCCACCAGTGATCTCCCTCGGGGAATGCTTAATACAGATACGCAGTATTTT
CATSDLPRGMLNTDTQYF
>TRBV5-1|TRBJ1-1|.|.
TGCGCCAGCAGTGAGGTTACCGATGAAGCTTTCTTT
CASSEVTDEAFF
>TRBV6-2/TRBV6-3|TRBJ2-3|once|.
TGTGCCAGCAGTTACGGCTCTAGCAAAGATACGCAGTATTTT
CASSYGSSKDTQYF
>TRBV25-1|TRBJ2-2|.|.
TGTGCCAGCAGCCTCGTGACAGTAACGAACACCGGGGAGCTGTTTTTT
CASSLVTVTNTGELFF
>TRBV11-2|TRBJ1-2|.|TRBD1
TGTGCCAGCAGCTCCTACGGACAGGGAAGGTATGGCTACACCTTC
CASSSYGQGRYGYTF
>TRBV2|TRBJ1-4|.|.
TGTGCCAGCACTCAGGGATTTGCAACTAATGAAAAACTGTTTTTT
CASTQGFATNEKLFF
>TRBV2|TRBJ1-2|few|.
TGTGCCAGCCTTGACTCTGGCTACACCTTC
CASLDSGYTF
>TRBV14|TRBJ2-4|.|.
TGTGCCAGCAGCCCCAGTCGGGGACCACCTAGATTCCTAGCCAAAAACATTCAGTACTTC
CASSPSRGPPRFLAKNIQYF
>TRBV6-1|TRBJ1-2|.|.
TGTGCCAGCAGTGAGGGGCCAGGGCTGGGCTACACCTTC
CASSEGPGLGYTF
>TRBV7-3|TRBJ2-3|.|.
TGTGCCAGCAGCTTATCGAGTTCGGATACGCAGTATTTT
CASSLSSSDTQYF
>TRBV24-1|TRBJ2-1|.|.
TGTGCCACCAGTGATGCCCCCAGCGAGCAGTTCTTC
CATSDAPSEQFF
>TRBV24-1|TRBJ2-1|.|TRBD1
TGTGCCACCAGTGGACAGGGGGAGAATGAGCAGTTCTTC
CATSGQGENEQFF
>TRBV30|TRBJ2-2|.|.
TGTGCCTCGAACAGGGCAGTCGGGGAGCTGTTTTTT
CASNRAVGELFF
>TRBV3-1/TRBV3-2|TRBJ2-5|.|TRBD2
TGTGCCAGCAGCCCAAAACCCAACAGCGGGGACCGGGAGACCCAGTACTTC
CASSPKPNSGDRETQYF
>TRBV2|TRBJ1-5|.|.
TGTGCCAGCAGTGACCGGGGACCGCATCAGCAGCCCCAGCATTTT
CASSDRGPHQQPQHF
>TRBV6-5|TRBJ1-2|.|.
TGTGCCAGCAGTTATGGAGGGGACTATGGCTACACCTTC
CASSYGGDYGYTF
>TRBV9|TRBJ2-3|.|TRBD1
TGTGCCAGCAGCGCCAGACAGGGAGCTCGGTACACAGATACGCAGTATTTT
CASSARQGARYTDTQYF
>TRBV11-3|TRBJ1-3|.|.
TGTGCCAGCAGCCGAGGAGACTCTGGAAACACCATATATTTT
CASSRGDSGNTIYF
>TRBV5-1|TRBJ2-2|.|.
TGCGCCAGCAGCTTGACCCACGACAGTGTCAACACCGGGGAGCTGTTTTTT
CASSLTHDSVNTGELFF
>TRBV5-1|TRBJ1-1|.|TRBD1
TGCGCCAGCAGCCTGACAGGGGAAAAGACTGAAGCTTTCTTT
CASSLTGEKTEAFF
>TRBV4-3|TRBJ1-6|few|.
TGCGCCAGCAGCCAAGGTAGCGGGGTGAGCTATAATTCACCCCTCCACTTT
CASSQGSGVSYNSPLHF
>TRBV18|TRBJ1-4|.|.
TGTGCCAGCTCACCGTTCAGAGGACAGCTTAATGAAAAACTGTTTTTT
CASSPFRGQLNEKLFF
>TRBV30|TRBJ1-6|.|.
TGTGCCTGGAGTGTACTTCAGGGGAATTCACCCCTCCACTTT
CAWSVLQGNSPLHF
>TRBV19|TRBJ2-2|.|.
TGTGCCAGTAGTATAAGACACCAGAACACCGGGGAGCTGTTTTTT
CASSIRHQNTGELFF
>TRBV3-1/TRBV3-2|TRBJ1-4|.|TRBD1
TGTGCCAGCAGCCAAGGGACAGGCCGAGGTGAAAAACTGTTTTTT
CASSQGTGRGEKLFF
>TRBV5-1|TRBJ1-2|.|TRBD1
TGCGCCAGTGATTTAGGACAGGGGGATGGCTACACCTTC
CASDLGQGDGYTF
>TRBV3-1/TRBV3-2|TRBJ2-3|.|.
TGTGCCAGCAGCCAAGTGCTGACCGCCGCGCAGTATTTT
CASSQVLTAAQYF
>TRBV11-1|TRBJ2-3|once|TRBD1
TGTGCCAGCAGCCCGGACAGGGAAGCAGATACGCAGTATTTT
CASSPDREADTQYF
>TRBV6-5|TRBJ1-1|.|.
TGTGCCAGCAGTTATTACAGGGTTGTGAACACTGAAGCTTTCTTT
CASSYYRVVNTEAFF
>TRBV24-1|TRBJ2-6|once|TRBD1
TGTGCCACCAGTCAGGGGGCCGGAGGGGCCAACGTCCTGACTTTC
CATSQGAGGANVLTF
>TRBV30|TRBJ1-2|.|.
TGTGCCTCCGCCCAGGCAGGGGTTAGTTTTGGCTACACCTTC
CASAQAGVSFGYTF
>TRBV5-1|TRBJ1-2|.|TRBD1
TGCGCCAGCAGTTACCGGGACAGGGGCTCTGGCTACACCTTC
CASSYRDRGSGYTF
>TRBV6-6|TRBJ1-1|.|TRBD1
TGTGCCAGCAGTTACGGACAGGGTAGGAACACTGAAGCTTTCTTT
CASSYGQGRNTEAFF
>TRBV5-4|TRBJ1-5|.|.
TGTGCCAGCAGCTTCAGTTCGGGTAACAGCAATCAGCCCCAGCATTTT
CASSFSSGNSNQPQHF
>TRBV5-1|TRBJ1-1|.|.
TGCGCCAGCAGCTTCATCGTATCTAGCGGGGAGAACACTGAAGCTTTCTTT
CASSFIVSSGENTEAFF
>TRBV4-1|TRBJ1-2|.|.
TGCGCCAGCAGCCAAGTAGGCCAGGCCAAGGGCTACACCTTC
CASSQVGQAKGYTF
>TRBV6-2/TRBV6-3|TRBJ1-5|.|.
TGTGCCAGCAGTCCAGCAGGGTCCAGCAATCAGCCCCAGCATTTT
CASSPAGSSNQPQHF
>TRBV29-1|TRBJ2-3|once|TRBD1
TGCAGCGTTGCGTTGGGTGGACAGGGGTCAGATACGCAGTATTTT
CSVALGGQGSDTQYF